The T cell receptor beta chain under discussion was sequenced for a study of T-cell reconstitution after alpha-beta-depleted transplantation in children. Trimming took 6 bases from V and 2 from J; bases not matched to a gene: 13. This CDR3 has 16 amino acids. Germline V gene sequence: CDR1 SGHVS, CDR2 FQNEAQ. This clonotype showed up many times. Researchers prepared the TCRbeta library using unique molecular identifiers, the study reports. In TCRdb, the PCR reads were re-called with MiXCR into one record per CDR3 protein. The table records roughly 90,000 distinct CDR3 sequences, 10% to 15% of them present only once.

The clonotype originates from a human donor who donated a stem cell graft to a child with inherited bone marrow failure. The genes are TRBV7-8 and TRBJ2-7; TRBD1 matches at 7 bases. The sample here was PBMCs from the stem cell graft donor, taken from the stem cell graft. The CDR3 loop reads CASRSLPGQTPYEQYF. CDR3 in DNA: TGTGCCAGCAGGAGCCTCCCGGGACAGACTCCCTACGAGCAGTACTTC.